The rows below give T cell receptor beta chains drawn from one sample of a study of blood T cell repertoires in COVID-19. The method was immunoSEQ multiplex PCR; TCRdb's version includes in-frame clones alone and lacks a portion of them. This table holds 130,000 or so clones, 70% to 80% found once. Sequenced sample: peripheral blood. The receptors here all came from a woman aged 65 to 85 with COVID-19, enrolled during active disease. CDR3s leave out the opening cysteine and the closing phenylalanine or tryptophan. Each record gives: J gene, V gene, D gene, CDR3 protein. D genes are given only for firm matches.

TRBJ1-2 | TRBV24-1 | TRBD1 | ATSDPGTGGEGYT
TRBJ2-7 | TRBV12-3/TRBV12-4 | - | ASTVAGAAEQY
TRBJ2-7 | TRBV9 | TRBD2 | ASSVGGGSPYEQY
TRBJ1-6 | TRBV6-5 | - | ASSLTGRESPLH
TRBJ1-3 | TRBV7-9 | - | ASSPRDLSSGNTIY
TRBJ1-2 | TRBV7-2 | - | ASSLGSPGSSGGYT
TRBJ2-5 | TRBV15 | - | ATTGAGVGETQY
TRBJ2-7 | TRBV7-2 | TRBD2 | ASSLVAGGSREQY
TRBJ1-5 | TRBV28 | - | ASSLLLGRQPQH
TRBJ1-4 | TRBV4-1 | - | ASSQVAGNNEKLF
TRBJ1-5 | TRBV19 | TRBD1 | ASSIVYRGLDQPQH
TRBJ1-2 | TRBV19 | - | ASSMDTGRHGYT
TRBJ2-1 | TRBV4-1 | TRBD2 | ASSQDTPAGGLYEQF
TRBJ2-3 | TRBV6-6 | TRBD2 | ASSYRGGPDTQY
TRBJ2-3 | TRBV9 | TRBD2 | ASSVFLAGSTDTQY
TRBJ1-4 | TRBV5-4 | TRBD1 | ASSPEPGQGYEKLF
TRBJ2-1 | TRBV6-6 | - | ASSHGINEQF
TRBJ1-5 | TRBV7-8 | TRBD1 | ASSPGTGGLPKH
TRBJ1-1 | TRBV5-1 | - | ASSSGPGNTEAF
TRBJ1-2 | TRBV2 | - | ASSRGRASYGYT
TRBJ2-3 | TRBV5-6 | - | ASSLGQIDTQY
TRBJ1-5 | TRBV12-3/TRBV12-4 | - | ASSLAGQPQH
TRBJ2-6 | TRBV4-3 | TRBD2 | ASSQVLSGGAPGANVLT
TRBJ2-3 | TRBV20-1 | TRBD2 | SASISGLDTQY
TRBJ1-2 | TRBV27 | TRBD1 | ASSLTGVAPYGYT
TRBJ1-2 | TRBV19 | - | ATHPRGGAGYGYT
TRBJ1-5 | TRBV6-1 | - | ASSESLRGNQPQH
TRBJ1-6 | TRBV6-5 | - | ASSYVRGSGSPLH
TRBJ1-2 | TRBV28 | - | AEGRGDYGYT
TRBJ1-6 | TRBV7-2 | TRBD1 | ASSLDGTGGSPLH
TRBJ1-6 | TRBV12-3/TRBV12-4 | - | ASSPSGSPLH
TRBJ1-6 | TRBV14 | TRBD1 | ASSRGTGFSPLH
TRBJ1-1 | TRBV30 | TRBD1 | AWTRGQAENTEAF
TRBJ2-7 | TRBV5-4 | TRBD1 | ASSLPGGYEQY
TRBJ1-3 | TRBV28 | - | ASRQGVPGNTIY
TRBJ2-2 | TRBV2 | - | ASSDGWSGELF
TRBJ2-7 | TRBV2 | - | ASSEWRGPYEQY
TRBJ1-5 | TRBV28 | TRBD1 | ASSTSLGQGSQPQH
TRBJ2-3 | TRBV18 | - | ASSPPGNRAFSTDTQY
TRBJ1-2 | TRBV4-2 | - | ASSQVSGSLGYT
TRBJ2-2 | TRBV5-1 | TRBD2 | ASSSPGLNTGELF
TRBJ2-3 | TRBV5-3 | TRBD1 | ARSLDGTGEDTQY
TRBJ2-7 | TRBV5-4 | - | ASSLPPGESEQY
TRBJ1-2 | TRBV9 | - | ASSVGGEMYGYT
TRBJ2-3 | TRBV2 | - | ASSPGGSGTDTQY
TRBJ1-2 | TRBV19 | TRBD1 | ASSSTGFIGDGYT
TRBJ1-2 | TRBV4-3 | - | ASSKTKEDGYT
TRBJ2-1 | TRBV11-2 | TRBD2 | ASSLAPSGGHEQF
TRBJ1-2 | TRBV19 | TRBD1 | ASSNRGDVSGYT
TRBJ1-2 | TRBV7-2 | TRBD1 | ASSADRGTFYGYT
TRBJ2-7 | TRBV3-1/TRBV3-2 | TRBD1 | ASRRDRATYEQY
TRBJ2-7 | TRBV6-5 | TRBD1 | ASRFDRGLYEQY
TRBJ1-2 | TRBV7-2 | TRBD1 | ASSPQEQGIYGYT
TRBJ1-5 | TRBV28 | TRBD1 | ASIPGQGFQPQH